The 18 T cell receptor beta chains below come from one sample, sequenced in a study of OX40 agonist ivuxolimab in advanced cancers. The assay was immunoSEQ multiplex PCR, and TCRdb's table has in-frame clones only and misses some. This repertoire shows 95,000 to 100,000 clones, roughly 83% found once; its top ten account for more than 1.2%. Specimen: CD4+ or CD8+ T cells sorted from blood, collected in a trial of the OX40 agonist ivuxolimab. These receptors were obtained from an adult with an advanced solid tumor such as melanoma, head and neck, liver or kidney cancer.

A single count supports this clone. J is TRBJ2-1 and V is TRBV9; 7 bases are a match to TRBD1. J was trimmed by 2 bases and V by 4 bases; bases with no gene match: 6. From germline, CDR1 is SGDLS and CDR2 YYNGEE. This CDR3 region has 15 residues. CDR3: CASSSSGTAYNEQFF. The DNA for the CDR3 is TGTGCCAGCAGCTCCTCCGGGACAGCCTACAATGAGCAGTTCTTC. The complete variable domain, with remaining parts taken from reference TRBV9 and TRBJ2-1, reads DSGVTQTPKHLITATGQRVTLRCSPRSGDLSVYWYQQSLDQGLQFLIQYYNGEERAKGNILERFSAQQFPDLHSELNLSSLELGDSALYFCASSSSGTAYNEQFFGPGTRLTVL.

For this clone: A junction end diverges from the germline sequence, so it may reflect a read error. The chain couples TRBV5-4 to TRBJ2-5, with D perhaps assigned TRBD1 or TRBD2 (6 bases each). The germline CDR1 and CDR2 sequences are SGHNT and YYREEE (reference sequence). The CDR3 loop spans 15 amino acids. The CDR3 is CAGSFVGQGTQTQYF. The CDR3 DNA reads TGTGCCGGCAGCTTTGTGGGTCAGGGGACTCAGACCCAGTACTTC.

The chain is built from TRBV28 and TRBJ1-1, with TRBD1 as a possible D gene (6 bases). The germline V gene encodes CDR1 MDHEN and CDR2 SYDVKM. The CDR3 runs 13 residues. Trimming took off 6 bases at V and 4 bases at J, with 12 bases between the two ends. The CDR3: CASRGAGGTEAFF. The CDR3 DNA follows: TGTGCCAGCAGGGGGGCTGGCGGCACTGAAGCTTTCTTT. The entire variable domain, with the rest obtained from reference TRBV28 and TRBJ1-1, is as follows: DVKVTQSSRYLVKRTGEKVFLECVQDMDHENMFWYRQDPGLGLRLIYFSYDVKMKEKGDIPEGYSVSREKKERFSLILESASTNQTSMYLCASRGAGGTEAFFGQGTRLTVV.

The CDR3 region is CAWSVHPTGELFF. CDR3 coding DNA: TGTGCCTGGAGTGTACACCCCACCGGGGAGCTGTTTTTT. The rearrangement joins TRBV30 to TRBJ2-2; D unresolved. The CDR3 runs 13 residues. Trimming cost V 0 bases and J 4 bases, with 6 bases left between them. Germline lookup yields CDR1 GTSNPN and CDR2 SVGIG (reference sequence).

Written as DNA, the CDR3 is TGTGCCAGCAGCCGGCTGGACAGGGATGACAATCAGCCCCAGCATTTT. Protein product: CASSRLDRDDNQPQHF. The chain links TRBV5-6 to TRBJ1-5; TRBD1 aligns across 8 bases. With V trimmed by 4 bases and J by 3 bases, 9 bases remained unmatched. Germline-derived CDR1 and CDR2 are SGHDT and YYEEEE. CDR3 size: 16 residues.

The genes are TRBV5-6 and TRBJ2-3; 7 nucleotides line up with TRBD1. The CDR3 sequence is 16 residues long. Trimming at V came to 2 bases and at J to 3 bases, leaving 9 bases not matched to a gene. Germline assignment: CDR1 SGHDT and CDR2 YYEEEE. The CDR3 protein is CASSFRTGGETDTQYF. The CDR3 region has the DNA TGTGCCAGCAGCTTCCGGACAGGAGGTGAAACAGATACGCAGTATTTT.

The chain couples TRBV6-6 to TRBJ1-3, with D unresolved. The CDR3 length is 15 residues. The germline V gene has CDR1 MNHNY and CDR2 SVGAGI (reference sequence). With 0 bases removed from V and 3 bases from J, the gap between germline ends came to 9 bases. CDR3 sequence reads: CASSYSAGVGNTIYF. As DNA, the CDR3 is TGTGCCAGCAGTTACTCGGCCGGAGTTGGAAACACCATATATTTT.

This clone was counted a few times. DNA of the CDR3: TGTGCCAGTAGTACGCCAAAGACAGGGGGCACTGAAGCTTTCTTT. Translating gives CASSTPKTGGTEAFF. The rearrangement links TRBV19 to TRBJ1-1; TRBD1 aligns across 9 bases. With 4 bases clipped from V and 4 bases from J, the junction kept 7 bases outside the gene matches. There are 15 residues in the CDR3. Germline assignment: CDR1 LNHDA and CDR2 SQIVND (reference sequence).

V and J are TRBV7-9 and TRBJ1-3; the D gene is possibly TRBD1 (6 bases). Germline V lookup: CDR1 SEHNR, CDR2 FQNEAQ (reference sequence). Trimming stripped 2 bases from V and 2 bases from J, with 10 bases between. The CDR3 has 15 residues. The DNA for the CDR3 is TGTGCCAGCAGCTTACTTGGACAGACTGGAAACACCATATATTTT. Protein sequence: CASSLLGQTGNTIYF.

Comment on this clone: A much larger clone lies a single base off, so this may be a read error. Within the sample, other DNA sequences also encode this same CDR3. The rearrangement links TRBV28 to TRBJ1-2; D gene unclear. The germline CDR1 and CDR2 sequences are MDHEN and SYDVKM. V was cut by 4 bases and J by 0 bases, with 0 bases left in between. CDR3 length: 11 amino acids. CDR3 DNA: TGTGCCAGCAGTTCTAACTATGGCTACACCTTC. Its protein product is CASSSNYGYTF.

The chain employs TRBV18 and TRBJ1-6; TRBD1 might be the D (6 bases). Trimming removed 3 bases at V and 0 bases at J, with 9 bases between. CDR1 is KGHSH and CDR2 is LQKENI in the germline V gene. The CDR3 covers 16 residues. Written as DNA, the CDR3 is TGTGCCAGCTCACCTACAGGGCTCTCCTATAATTCACCCCTCCACTTT. Translated: CASSPTGLSYNSPLHF. The variable domain in full, completed from reference TRBV18 and TRBJ1-6, reads NAGVMQNPRHLVRRRGQEARLRCSPMKGHSHVYWYRQLPEEGLKFMVYLQKENIIDESGMPKERFSAEFPKEGPSILRIQQVVRGDSAAYFCASSPTGLSYNSPLHFGNGTRLTVT.

The CDR3: CASSDPSNLPGPTGELFF. CDR3 coding DNA: TGTGCCAGCAGTGACCCATCGAACCTTCCCGGCCCCACCGGGGAGCTGTTTTTT. The chain couples TRBV6-4 to TRBJ2-2; D gene ambiguous. Germline CDR1 is MRHNA and CDR2 is SNTAGT. Between the trimmed V and J ends, which lost 2 bases and 4 bases, there was a span of 20 bases. The CDR3 has 18 amino acids.

CDR3 region: CASSPGGSSGSGETQYF. CDR3 nucleotide sequence: TGTGCCAGCAGCCCGGGGGGATCAAGCGGGTCAGGAGAGACCCAGTACTTC. The chain has TRBV9 and TRBJ2-5; 7 bases match TRBD2. V trimming: 4 bases; J trimming: 4 bases; junction bases outside the gene matches: 16. Germline loops: CDR1 SGDLS, CDR2 YYNGEE. The CDR3 contains 17 residues.

This clone was counted once. The chain recombines TRBV25-1 with TRBJ2-7, with D unclear. CDR3 length: 14 residues. Germline V lookup: CDR1 MGHDK, CDR2 SYGVNS. Between the trimmed V and J ends, which lost 3 bases and 0 bases, there was a span of 9 bases. In DNA form, the CDR3 reads TGTGCCAGCAGTGATCCTAGAGGCTCCTACGAGCAGTACTTC. Translating it yields CASSDPRGSYEQYF.

This clone has more than one count but fewer than ten. This sample also contains other DNA sequences that code for the same CDR3. The rearrangement uses TRBV18 and TRBJ2-7; D call uncertain. There are 11 residues in the CDR3. V lost 4 bases to trimming and J lost 0 bases, with 1 base between them. The germline gives CDR1 KGHSH, CDR2 LQKENI. Written as DNA, the CDR3 is TGTGCCAGCTCACTCTCCTACGAGCAGTACTTC. Translated, it gives CASSLSYEQYF.

This clone was detected a few times. This chain links TRBV19 with TRBJ1-1, with D uncertain. The CDR3 loop spans 13 amino acids. CDR1 and CDR2 from the germline V gene are LNHDA and SQIVND (reference sequence). Between the trimmed V and J ends, which lost 4 bases and 7 bases, there was a span of 13 bases. CDR3 DNA sequence: TGTGCCAGTAGTACAAAAAGAGATGGTGAAGCTTTCTTT. Protein product: CASSTKRDGEAFF.

This chain connects TRBV7-3 to TRBJ2-1; D might be TRBD2 (5 bases). Germline CDR1 SGHTA, CDR2 FQGTGA. The V gene lost 5 bases and the J gene lost 1 base, with 18 bases spanning the gap. The CDR3 runs to 17 residues. The CDR3 is CASSPTERTGSYNEQFF. The CDR3 DNA is TGTGCCAGCAGCCCTACCGAAAGGACGGGGTCCTACAATGAGCAGTTCTTC.

As for this clone: The same CDR3 arises from other DNA sequences in this sample as well. This chain uses TRBV28 with TRBJ1-5, with a possible D match to TRBD1 (6 bases). This CDR3 comprises 16 residues. Trimming removed 3 bases from V and 1 base from J, with 13 bases in between. The germline V gene has CDR1 MDHEN and CDR2 SYDVKM. The CDR3 here is CASSFRDRGSNQPQHF. The CDR3 DNA reads TGTGCCAGCAGTTTCCGTGATAGGGGGAGCAATCAGCCCCAGCATTTT.